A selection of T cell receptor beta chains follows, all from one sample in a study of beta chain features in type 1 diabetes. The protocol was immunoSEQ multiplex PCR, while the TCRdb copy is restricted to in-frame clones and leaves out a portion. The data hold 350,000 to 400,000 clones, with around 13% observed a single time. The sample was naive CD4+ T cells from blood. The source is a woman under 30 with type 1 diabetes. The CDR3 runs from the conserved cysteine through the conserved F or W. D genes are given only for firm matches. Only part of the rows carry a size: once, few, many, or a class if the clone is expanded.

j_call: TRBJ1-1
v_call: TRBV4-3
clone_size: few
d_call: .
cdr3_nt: TGCGCCAGCAGCCAAGATGCACTAGAACCCTCCTGGACTGAAGCTTTCTTT
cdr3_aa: CASSQDALEPSWTEAFF

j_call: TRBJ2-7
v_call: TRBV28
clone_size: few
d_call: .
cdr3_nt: TGTGCCAGCTACAGGGAGGGCTACGAGCAGTACTTC
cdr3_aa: CASYREGYEQYF

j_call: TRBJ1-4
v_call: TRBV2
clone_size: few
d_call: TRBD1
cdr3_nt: TGTGCCACCGCGGACAGGGGGCCTGAAAAACTGTTTTTT
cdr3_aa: CATADRGPEKLFF

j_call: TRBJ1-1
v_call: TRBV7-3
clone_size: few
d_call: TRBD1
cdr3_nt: TGTGCCAGCAGCGGCGGGACAGGGACTGAAGCTTTCTTT
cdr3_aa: CASSGGTGTEAFF

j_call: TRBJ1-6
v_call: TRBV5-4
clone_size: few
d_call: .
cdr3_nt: TGTGCCAGCAGCTTGACCGGGACTACGTCACCCCTCCACTTT
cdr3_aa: CASSLTGTTSPLHF

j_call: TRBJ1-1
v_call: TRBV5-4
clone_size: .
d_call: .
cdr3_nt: TGTGCCAGCAGCTTTACTGGCACTGAAGCTTTCTTT
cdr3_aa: CASSFTGTEAFF

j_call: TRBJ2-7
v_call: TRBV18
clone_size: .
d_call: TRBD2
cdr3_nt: TGTGCCAGCTCACGCCAGCGGGGTTCCTACGAGCAGTACTTC
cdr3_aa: CASSRQRGSYEQYF

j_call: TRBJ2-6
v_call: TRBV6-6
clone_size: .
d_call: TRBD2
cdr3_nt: TGTGCCAGCAGCATCGGGGGGTACAATGGGGCCAACGTCCTGACTTTC
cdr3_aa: CASSIGGYNGANVLTF

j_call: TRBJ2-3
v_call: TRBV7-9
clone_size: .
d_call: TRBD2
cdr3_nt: TGTGCCAGCAGTCGAATAAGCGGGAGCCGGGCAGATACGCAGTATTTT
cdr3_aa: CASSRISGSRADTQYF

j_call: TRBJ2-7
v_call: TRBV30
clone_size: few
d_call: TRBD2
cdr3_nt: TGTGCCTGGAGTCAGCTAGCGGGAGTGGAGTACTTC
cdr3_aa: CAWSQLAGVEYF

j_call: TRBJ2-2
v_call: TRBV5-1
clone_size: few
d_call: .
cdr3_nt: TGCGCCAGCAGCTTGGCCGAAACAAGCGGGGAGCTGTTTTTT
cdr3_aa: CASSLAETSGELFF

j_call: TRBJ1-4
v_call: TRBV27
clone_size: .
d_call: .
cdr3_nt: TGTGCCAGCAGTCTACTAGGACAGACCGGTGAAAAACTGTTTTTT
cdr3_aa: CASSLLGQTGEKLFF

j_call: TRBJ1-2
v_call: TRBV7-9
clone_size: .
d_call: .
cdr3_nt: TGTGCCAGCAGCAATCGGGGAGGGGAGGGCGGCTACACCTTC
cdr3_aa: CASSNRGGEGGYTF

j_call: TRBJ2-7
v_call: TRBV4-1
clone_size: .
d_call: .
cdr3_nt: TGCGCCAGCAGCCAGCCCGAGACAGTGTACGAGCAGTACTTC
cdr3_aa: CASSQPETVYEQYF

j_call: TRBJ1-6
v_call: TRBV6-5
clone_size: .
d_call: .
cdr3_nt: TGTGCCACCTCGCCTACCGGTGTGTCACCCCTCCACTTT
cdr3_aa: CATSPTGVSPLHF

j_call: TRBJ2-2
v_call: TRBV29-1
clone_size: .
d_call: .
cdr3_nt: TGCAGCGTTGAAGGGCAGGCCACGAACACCGGGGAGCTGTTTTTT
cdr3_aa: CSVEGQATNTGELFF

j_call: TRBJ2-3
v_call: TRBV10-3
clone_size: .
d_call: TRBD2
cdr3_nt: TGTGCCATCAGTGGGATAGCGGGAGGCACAGATACGCAGTATTTT
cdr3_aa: CAISGIAGGTDTQYF

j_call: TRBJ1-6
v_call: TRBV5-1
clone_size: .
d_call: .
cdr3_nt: TGCGCCAGCAGCTTGGTAGGGGAAAGGTATAATTCACCCCTCCACTTT
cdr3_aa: CASSLVGERYNSPLHF

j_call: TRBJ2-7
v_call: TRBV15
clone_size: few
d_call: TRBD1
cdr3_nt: TGTGCCACCAGCGAGACACAGGGGAGTGAGCAGTACTTC
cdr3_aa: CATSETQGSEQYF

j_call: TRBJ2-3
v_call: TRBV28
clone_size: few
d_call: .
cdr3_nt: TGTGCCAGCAACCAAGGGGGTGCGGGCCCAGTGACAGATACGCAGTATTTT
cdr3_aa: CASNQGGAGPVTDTQYF

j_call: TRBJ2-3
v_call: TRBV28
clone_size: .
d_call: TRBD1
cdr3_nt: TGTGCCAGCACCTCTTGGACAGGGGCAACCGATACGCAGTATTTT
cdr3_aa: CASTSWTGATDTQYF

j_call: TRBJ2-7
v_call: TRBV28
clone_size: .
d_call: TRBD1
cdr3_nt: TGTGCCAGCAGCCGACAGGGATACGAGCAGTACTTC
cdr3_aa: CASSRQGYEQYF

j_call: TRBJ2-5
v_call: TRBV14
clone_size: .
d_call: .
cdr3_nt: TGTGCCACCACTCGGGCACGAGCGGTAGAGACCCAGTACTTC
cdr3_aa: CATTRARAVETQYF

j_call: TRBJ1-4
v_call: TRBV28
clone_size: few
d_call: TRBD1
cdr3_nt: TGTGCCAGCAGTTACAGGGGACGAAGTGAAAAACTGTTTTTT
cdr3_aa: CASSYRGRSEKLFF

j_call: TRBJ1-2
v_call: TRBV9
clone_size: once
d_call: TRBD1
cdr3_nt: TGTGCCAGCAGTACAGGACAGGGGAACTATGGCTACACCTTC
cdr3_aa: CASSTGQGNYGYTF

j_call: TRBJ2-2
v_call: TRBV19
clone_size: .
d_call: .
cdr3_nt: TGTGCCAGTAGTATGGGACATGCCACCGGGGAGCTGTTTTTT
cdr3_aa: CASSMGHATGELFF

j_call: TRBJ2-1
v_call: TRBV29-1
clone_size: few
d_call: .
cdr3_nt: TGCAGCGTTTGGTCAGACTGGAATGAGCAGTTCTTC
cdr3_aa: CSVWSDWNEQFF

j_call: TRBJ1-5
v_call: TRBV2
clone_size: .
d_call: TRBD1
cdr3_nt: TGTGCCAGCAGGGAAGGACAGGTACCTAGCAATCAGCCCCAGCATTTT
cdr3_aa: CASREGQVPSNQPQHF

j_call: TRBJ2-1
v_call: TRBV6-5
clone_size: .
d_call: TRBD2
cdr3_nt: TGTGCCAGCAGCAAACTAGCGGGTTCCTACAATGAGCAGTTCTTC
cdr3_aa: CASSKLAGSYNEQFF

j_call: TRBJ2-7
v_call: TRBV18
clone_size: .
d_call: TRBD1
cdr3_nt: TGTGCCAGCTCACCATGGGACAGCTCCTACGAGCAGTACTTC
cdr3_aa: CASSPWDSSYEQYF

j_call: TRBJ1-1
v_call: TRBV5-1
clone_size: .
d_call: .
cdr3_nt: TGCGCCAGCAGTACGGACACTGAAGCTTTCTTT
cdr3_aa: CASSTDTEAFF

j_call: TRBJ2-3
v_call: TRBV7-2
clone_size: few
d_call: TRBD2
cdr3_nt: TGTGCCAGCAATAGACTAGCGGGGGGACTATCCACAGATACGCAGTATTTT
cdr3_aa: CASNRLAGGLSTDTQYF